The 23 T cell receptor beta chains in this list originate from one sample, sequenced in a study of shared clonotypes between healthy human individuals. Terminally differentiated effector memory CD45RA+ cells were excluded from the naive CD8 cells, which were CD45RO-negative and positively selected for CCR7. Sequenced by immunoSEQ multiplex PCR; TCRdb stores in-frame clones only, minus some. The sample lists some 2,000,000 clones; approximately 94% were seen once. Sequenced: naive CD8+ T cells sorted from blood. Receptors originate from a man between 18 and 29 years old in good health.

This rearrangement joins TRBV7-6 to TRBJ2-7; TRBD1 agrees at 10 bases. The germline gives CDR1 SGHVS, CDR2 FNYEAQ. Trimming at V came to 5 bases and at J to 6 bases, leaving 13 bases not matched to a gene. The CDR3 has 16 amino acids. DNA for the CDR3: TGTGCCAGCAGCCCCGAGGTCGGGACAGGGGACTTCGAGCAGTACTTC. It codes for CASSPEVGTGDFEQYF.

V usage is TRBV27 and J usage is TRBJ2-5, with D possibly being TRBD1 (5 bases). In germline, CDR1 is MNHEY, CDR2 SMNVEV (reference sequence). The V end lost 6 bases, the J end lost 1 base, and 15 bases lay between the germline ends. This CDR3 region has 15 residues. CDR3 amino acids: CASSPGHQSQETQYF. The CDR3 DNA reads TGTGCCAGCAGCCCCGGACACCAGTCCCAAGAGACCCAGTACTTC.

The chain recombines TRBV11-3 with TRBJ2-7; the D gene is possibly TRBD2 (5 bases). This CDR3 is built from 13 residues. The germline V gene has CDR1 SGHNT and CDR2 YENEEA. Trimming stripped 3 bases from V and 4 bases from J, with 10 bases between. In DNA, the CDR3 is TGTGCCAGCAGCTTGGACTCGGGGTACGAGCAGTACTTC. Translating gives CASSLDSGYEQYF. The whole variable domain, remainder taken from reference TRBV11-3 and TRBJ2-7, is EAGVVQSPRYKIIEKKQPVAFWCNPISGHNTLYWYLQNLGQGPELLIRYENEEAVDDSQLPKDRFSAERLKGVDSTLKIQPAELGDSAVYLCASSLDSGYEQYFGPGTRLTVT.

The rearrangement links TRBV7-9 to TRBJ2-3; maybe TRBD2 (5 bases). The CDR3 is 16 amino acids. Germline loops: CDR1 SEHNR, CDR2 FQNEAQ (reference sequence). With 1 base removed from V and 0 bases from J, the gap between germline ends came to 11 bases. The CDR3 DNA is TGTGCCAGCAGCTTAGTGATTAGCGTAAGCACAGATACGCAGTATTTT. Translation: CASSLVISVSTDTQYF. The entire variable domain, with the rest obtained from reference TRBV7-9 and TRBJ2-3, is as follows: DTGVSQNPRHKITKRGQNVTFRCDPISEHNRLYWYRQTLGQGPEFLTYFQNEAQLEKSRLLSDRFSAERPKGSFSTLEIQRTEQGDSAMYLCASSLVISVSTDTQYFGPGTRLTVL.

V gene TRBV23-1 combines with J gene TRBJ2-2; no clear D. TRBV23-1 is given ORF status, its function remaining uncertain. This CDR3 spans 17 amino acids. V was clipped by 4 bases and J by 1 base, with 16 bases between them. The CDR3 is CASSPSGFSRNTGELFF. The CDR3 DNA follows: TGCGCCAGCAGTCCGTCCGGGTTCTCAAGGAACACCGGGGAGCTGTTTTTT.

This chain joins TRBV4-1 and TRBJ2-7; D remains unclear. The CDR3 runs 14 residues. With 1 base removed from V and 4 bases from J, the gap between germline ends came to 11 bases. CDR1 and CDR2 from the germline V gene are MGHRA and YSYEKL. CDR3 region: CASSQVNGRYEQYF. In nucleotides, the CDR3 is TGCGCCAGCAGCCAAGTGAACGGCCGGTACGAGCAGTACTTC.

This clone was seen only once. The chain's CDR3 is CASIPGTGDVGYTF. The CDR3 DNA reads TGTGCCAGCATCCCCGGGACAGGGGATGTTGGCTACACCTTC. The chain combines TRBV11-2 with TRBJ1-2, with 10 bases lining up with TRBD1. From germline, CDR1 is SGHAT and CDR2 FQNNGV. The CDR3 spans 14 residues. V shed 7 bases, J shed 7 bases, and the junction held 9 bases outside the gene matches. Using reference TRBV11-2 and TRBJ1-2 for the parts outside the CDR3, the full variable domain is EAGVAQSPRYKIIEKRQSVAFWCNPISGHATLYWYQQILGQGPKLLIQFQNNGVVDDSQLPKDRFSAERLKGVDSTLKIQPAKLEDSAVYLCASIPGTGDVGYTFGSGTRLTVV.

This chain connects TRBV9 to TRBJ2-7, with 10 bases identical to TRBD1. Germline lookup yields CDR1 SGDLS and CDR2 YYNGEE. Trimming at V came to 4 bases and at J to 3 bases, leaving 7 bases not matched to a gene. This CDR3 is 15 amino acids long. The CDR3 region is CASSTTGGFNYEQYF. In DNA form, the CDR3 reads TGTGCCAGCAGCACGACAGGGGGCTTTAACTACGAGCAGTACTTC.

V gene TRBV4-1 combines with J gene TRBJ2-7; a possible D gene is TRBD1 (5 bases). This CDR3 is built from 13 residues. Trimming left V 2 bases short and J 6 bases short, with 11 bases between. Per germline, CDR1 MGHRA and CDR2 YSYEKL. CDR3 amino acids: CASSQSGRGEQYF. For the CDR3, the DNA is TGCGCCAGCAGCCAATCAGGAAGGGGCGAGCAGTACTTC.

The gene calls are TRBV13 and TRBJ2-7; 13 bases are shared with TRBD2. Losses at the gene ends were 5 bases for V and 5 bases for J; bases not matched to a gene: 6. The CDR3 contains 15 residues. CDR1 is PRHDT, CDR2 FYEKMQ, per germline (reference sequence). The CDR3: CASSTTSGGANEQYF. In DNA form, the CDR3 reads TGTGCCAGCAGCACAACTAGCGGGGGGGCCAACGAGCAGTACTTC.

The chain joins TRBV4-1 to TRBJ1-2; D is ambiguous. Germline V lookup: CDR1 MGHRA, CDR2 YSYEKL. This CDR3 contains 14 residues. The ends were cut back, 1 base at V and 4 bases at J, with 10 bases in the middle. The CDR3 sequence is CASSQGYGSYGYTF. The DNA of the CDR3 is TGCGCCAGCAGCCAAGGTTACGGCTCCTATGGCTACACCTTC.

The V and J genes are TRBV13 and TRBJ2-1; D perhaps matches TRBD1 (6 bases). This CDR3 comprises 14 residues. Trimming shortened V by 5 bases and J by 4 bases, and 12 bases separated the two germline ends. CDR1 is PRHDT and CDR2 is FYEKMQ in the germline V gene (reference sequence). The CDR3 coding sequence is TGTGCCAGCAGCCCGGGGACAAGTTACAATGAGCAGTTCTTC. Encoded protein: CASSPGTSYNEQFF.

The chain carries TRBV4-1 and TRBJ1-2; D perhaps matches TRBD1 (5 bases). CDR3 length: 15 amino acids. The ends were cut back, 4 bases at V and 2 bases at J, with 14 bases in the middle. The germline V gene has CDR1 MGHRA and CDR2 YSYEKL. CDR3 coding DNA: TGCGCCAGCAGCCCTAAGGGGCCAGGCAACTATGGCTACACCTTC. This gives the protein CASSPKGPGNYGYTF.

This rearrangement joins TRBV2 to TRBJ2-4, with a tentative D call TRBD1 (5 bases). Germline V CDR1 and CDR2: SNHLY, FYNNEI. The CDR3 covers 13 residues. Trimming removed 4 bases at V and 6 bases at J, with 10 bases between. The CDR3 nucleotides read TGTGCCAGCAGTGGCTATCAGGGAAACATTCAGTACTTC. This codes for CASSGYQGNIQYF. Supplemented by reference TRBV2 and TRBJ2-4, the full variable domain reads EPEVTQTPSHQVTQMGQEVILRCVPISNHLYFYWYRQILGQKVEFLVSFYNNEISEKSEIFDDQFSVERPDGSNFTLKIRSTKLEDSAMYFCASSGYQGNIQYFGAGTRLSVL.

The V call is TRBV11-3, the J call TRBJ2-5; D remains unclear. Germline lookup yields CDR1 SGHNT and CDR2 YENEEA. The CDR3 contains 13 residues. V was cut by 0 bases and J by 5 bases, with 7 bases left in between. Written as DNA, the CDR3 is TGTGCCAGCAGCTTAGATTGGCAGGAGACCCAGTACTTC. It codes for CASSLDWQETQYF.

The rearrangement links TRBV2 to TRBJ1-4; 7 bases are a match to TRBD1. V was clipped by 6 bases and J by 3 bases; unmatched bases: 4. The CDR3 consists of 14 residues. Germline V gene lookup returns CDR1 SNHLY and CDR2 FYNNEI. The CDR3 sequence: CASSQTGPNEKLFF. The CDR3 bases are TGTGCCAGCAGCCAGACAGGGCCTAATGAAAAACTGTTTTTT. The whole variable domain, filled in from reference TRBV2 and TRBJ1-4, reads EPEVTQTPSHQVTQMGQEVILRCVPISNHLYFYWYRQILGQKVEFLVSFYNNEISEKSEIFDDQFSVERPDGSNFTLKIRSTKLEDSAMYFCASSQTGPNEKLFFGSGTQLSVL.

This rearrangement joins TRBV5-1 to TRBJ1-2, with TRBD1 matching over 8 bases. This CDR3 contains 12 residues. CDR1 is SGHRS, CDR2 YFSETQ, per germline. The V segment lost 6 bases and the J segment 8 bases; nucleotides outside the gene matches: 6. The CDR3 reads CASMAGGSGYTF. CDR3 DNA sequence: TGCGCCAGCATGGCAGGGGGCAGCGGCTACACCTTC.

V and J are TRBV6-6 and TRBJ2-1; D ambiguous. The V gene lost 5 bases and the J gene lost 0 bases, with 14 bases spanning the gap. Germline assignment: CDR1 MNHNY and CDR2 SVGAGI (reference sequence). The CDR3 is 16 residues long. The CDR3 DNA is TGTGCCAGCAGTAAGGACGGACCGTCCTCCTACAATGAGCAGTTCTTC. Its protein is CASSKDGPSSYNEQFF.

As regards this clone: Additional DNA sequences in this sample encode the identical CDR3. The chain links TRBV28 to TRBJ2-7, with D maybe TRBD1 (5 bases). Germline CDR1 MDHEN, CDR2 SYDVKM. Deletions cut 3 bases from V and 0 bases from J, with 9 bases between. The CDR3 has 14 amino acids. CDR3 residues: CASSFQGSSYEQYF. CDR3 coding DNA: TGTGCCAGCAGTTTTCAGGGTAGCTCCTACGAGCAGTACTTC.

V usage is TRBV5-1 and J usage is TRBJ2-5; no firm D call. From germline, CDR1 is SGHRS and CDR2 YFSETQ. Trimming removed 10 bases from V and 4 bases from J, with 11 bases in between. This CDR3 is built from 11 residues. CDR3 bases: TGCGCCCCCGGAGAGGTAGAGACCCAGTACTTC. As protein: CAPGEVETQYF.

The chain links TRBV28 to TRBJ2-2, with a tentative D call TRBD2 (6 bases). The CDR3 contains 20 residues. Germline-derived CDR1 and CDR2 are MDHEN and SYDVKM. V shed 3 bases and J shed 3 bases, with 26 bases lying between them. This CDR3 is CASSFMYGGTFEGDTGELFF. In DNA, the CDR3 is TGTGCCAGCAGTTTTATGTATGGCGGGACCTTCGAAGGGGACACCGGGGAGCTGTTTTTT. Full variable domain (missing parts from reference TRBV28 and TRBJ2-2): DVKVTQSSRYLVKRTGEKVFLECVQDMDHENMFWYRQDPGLGLRLIYFSYDVKMKEKGDIPEGYSVSREKKERFSLILESASTNQTSMYLCASSFMYGGTFEGDTGELFFGEGSRLTVL.

The CDR3 loop is CASSLTGSEAEAFF. The CDR3 coding sequence is TGTGCCAGCAGCTTGACAGGGTCGGAGGCTGAAGCTTTCTTT. The chain uses TRBV9 and TRBJ1-1; 7 positions match TRBD1. There are 14 residues in the CDR3. V shed 4 bases and J 6 bases; nucleotides not matched to a gene: 9. Germline CDR1 is SGDLS and CDR2 is YYNGEE.

J is TRBJ2-3 and V is TRBV30, with D tentatively TRBD1 (5 bases). CDR1 and CDR2 from the germline V gene are GTSNPN and SVGIG (reference sequence). The CDR3 length is 14 residues. V lost 0 bases to trimming and J lost 2 bases, with 9 bases between them. This CDR3 reads CAWSVQETTDTQYF. CDR3 nucleotide sequence: TGTGCCTGGAGTGTACAGGAAACCACAGATACGCAGTATTTT.